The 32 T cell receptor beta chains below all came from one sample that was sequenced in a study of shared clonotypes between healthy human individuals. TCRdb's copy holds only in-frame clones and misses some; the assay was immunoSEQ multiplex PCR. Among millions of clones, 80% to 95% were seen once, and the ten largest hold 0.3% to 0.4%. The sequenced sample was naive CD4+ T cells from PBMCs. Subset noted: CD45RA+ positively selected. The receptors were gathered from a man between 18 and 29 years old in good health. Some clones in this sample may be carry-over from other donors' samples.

CDR3 sequence reads: CASSYYPHLNTGELFF. In DNA, the CDR3 is TGTGCCAGCAGTTACTACCCCCACCTGAACACCGGGGAGCTGTTTTTT. The gene calls are TRBV6-5 and TRBJ2-2; D unresolved. Trimming removed 1 base from V and 1 base from J, with 10 bases in between. Per germline, CDR1 MNHEY and CDR2 SVGAGI. The CDR3 contains 16 residues.

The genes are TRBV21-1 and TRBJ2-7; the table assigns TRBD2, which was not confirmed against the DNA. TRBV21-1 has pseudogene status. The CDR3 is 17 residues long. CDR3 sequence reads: CASSILAGDEVCYEQYF. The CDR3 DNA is TGTGCCAGCAGTATCCTAGCGGGAGATGAGGTCTGCTACGAGCAGTACTTC.

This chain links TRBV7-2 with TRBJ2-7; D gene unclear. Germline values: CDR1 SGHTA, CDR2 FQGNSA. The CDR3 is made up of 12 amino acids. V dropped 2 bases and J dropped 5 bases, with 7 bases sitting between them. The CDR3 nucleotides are TGTGCCAGCAGCTTATCGTTCGACGAGCAGTACTTC. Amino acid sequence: CASSLSFDEQYF.

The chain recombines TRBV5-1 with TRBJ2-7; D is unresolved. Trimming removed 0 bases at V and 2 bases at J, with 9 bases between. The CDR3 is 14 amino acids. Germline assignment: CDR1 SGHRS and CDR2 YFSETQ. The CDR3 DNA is TGCGCCAGCAGCTTGGAGGCCGACGCCTACGAGCAGTACTTC. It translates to CASSLEADAYEQYF.

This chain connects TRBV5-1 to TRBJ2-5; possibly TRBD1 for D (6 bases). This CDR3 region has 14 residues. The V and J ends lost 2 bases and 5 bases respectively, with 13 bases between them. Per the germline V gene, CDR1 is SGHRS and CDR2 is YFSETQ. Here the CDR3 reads CASSLQGNGETQYF. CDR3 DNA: TGCGCCAGCAGCTTACAGGGAAATGGGGAGACCCAGTACTTC. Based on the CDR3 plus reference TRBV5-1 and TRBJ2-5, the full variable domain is KAGVTQTPRYLIKTRGQQVTLSCSPISGHRSVSWYQQTPGQGLQFLFEYFSETQRNKGNFPGRFSGRQFSNSRSEMNVSTLELGDSALYLCASSLQGNGETQYFGPGTRLLVL.

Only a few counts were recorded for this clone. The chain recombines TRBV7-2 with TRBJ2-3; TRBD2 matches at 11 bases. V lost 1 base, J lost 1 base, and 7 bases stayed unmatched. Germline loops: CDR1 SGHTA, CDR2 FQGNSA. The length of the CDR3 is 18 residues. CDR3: CASSLGLAGLLGTDTQYF. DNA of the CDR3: TGTGCCAGCAGCTTAGGACTAGCGGGACTTCTTGGCACAGATACGCAGTATTTT.

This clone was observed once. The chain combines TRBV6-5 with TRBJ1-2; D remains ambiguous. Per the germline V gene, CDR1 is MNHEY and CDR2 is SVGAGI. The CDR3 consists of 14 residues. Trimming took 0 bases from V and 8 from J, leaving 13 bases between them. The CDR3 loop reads CASSYSSGSRGYTF. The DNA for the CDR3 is TGTGCCAGCAGTTACTCCTCCGGATCGAGGGGCTACACCTTC.

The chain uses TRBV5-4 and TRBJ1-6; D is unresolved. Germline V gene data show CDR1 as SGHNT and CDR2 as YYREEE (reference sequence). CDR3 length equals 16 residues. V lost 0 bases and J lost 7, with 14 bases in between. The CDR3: CASSLASGMSNSPLHF. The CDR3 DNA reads TGTGCCAGCAGCTTGGCCTCGGGGATGAGCAATTCACCCCTCCACTTT.

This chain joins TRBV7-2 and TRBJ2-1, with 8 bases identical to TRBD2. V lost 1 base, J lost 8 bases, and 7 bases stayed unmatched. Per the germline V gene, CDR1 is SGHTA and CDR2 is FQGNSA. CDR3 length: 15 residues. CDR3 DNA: TGTGCCAGCAGCTTAGGAGGGACTAGTCTCTATGAGCAGTTCTTC. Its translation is CASSLGGTSLYEQFF.

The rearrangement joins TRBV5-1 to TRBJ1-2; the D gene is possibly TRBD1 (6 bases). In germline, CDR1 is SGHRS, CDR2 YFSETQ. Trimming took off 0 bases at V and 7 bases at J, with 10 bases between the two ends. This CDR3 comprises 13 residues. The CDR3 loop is CASSLEQGSGYTF. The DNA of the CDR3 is TGCGCCAGCAGCTTGGAACAGGGCTCTGGCTACACCTTC.

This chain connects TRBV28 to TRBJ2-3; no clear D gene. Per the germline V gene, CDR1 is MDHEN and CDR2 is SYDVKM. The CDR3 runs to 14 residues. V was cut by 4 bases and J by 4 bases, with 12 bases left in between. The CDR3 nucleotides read TGTGCCAGCAGTTCCCCTCTCGTGGCAGATACGCAGTATTTT. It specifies CASSSPLVADTQYF.

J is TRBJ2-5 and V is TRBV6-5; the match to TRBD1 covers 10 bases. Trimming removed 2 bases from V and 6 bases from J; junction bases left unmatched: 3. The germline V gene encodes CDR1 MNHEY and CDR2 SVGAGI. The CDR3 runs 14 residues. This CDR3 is CASSYDRGRQTQYF. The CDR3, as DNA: TGTGCCAGCAGTTACGACAGGGGGCGCCAGACCCAGTACTTC.

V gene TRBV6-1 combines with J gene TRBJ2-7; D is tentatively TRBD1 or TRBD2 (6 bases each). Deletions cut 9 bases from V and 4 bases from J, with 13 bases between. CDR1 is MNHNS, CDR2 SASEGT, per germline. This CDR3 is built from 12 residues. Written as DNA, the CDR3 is TGTGCCAGTCACAGGGCGGGGTACGAGCAGTACTTC. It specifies CASHRAGYEQYF.

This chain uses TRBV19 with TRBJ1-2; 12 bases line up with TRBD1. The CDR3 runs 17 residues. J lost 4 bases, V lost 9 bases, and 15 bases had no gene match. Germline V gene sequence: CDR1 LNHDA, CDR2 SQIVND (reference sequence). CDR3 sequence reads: CASSDRDRGLRAYGYTF. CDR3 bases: TGTGCCAGCTCGGACCGGGACAGGGGGCTGAGGGCCTATGGCTACACCTTC.

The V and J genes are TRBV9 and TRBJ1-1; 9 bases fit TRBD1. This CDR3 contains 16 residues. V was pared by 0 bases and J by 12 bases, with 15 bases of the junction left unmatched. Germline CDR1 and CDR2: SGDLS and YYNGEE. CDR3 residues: CASSVEPQGAITGSFF. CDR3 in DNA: TGTGCCAGCAGCGTAGAACCACAGGGGGCTATCACTGGGTCTTTCTTT.

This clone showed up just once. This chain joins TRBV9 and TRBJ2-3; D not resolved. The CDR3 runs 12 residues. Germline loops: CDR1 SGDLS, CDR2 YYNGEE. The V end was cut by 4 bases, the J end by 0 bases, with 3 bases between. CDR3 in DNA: TGTGCCAGCAGCTACAGCACAGATACGCAGTATTTT. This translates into CASSYSTDTQYF.

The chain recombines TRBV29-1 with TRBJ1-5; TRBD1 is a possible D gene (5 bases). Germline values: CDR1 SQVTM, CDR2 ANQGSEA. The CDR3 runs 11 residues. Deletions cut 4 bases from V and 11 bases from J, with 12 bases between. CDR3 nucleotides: TGCAGCGTTGCAGACGGGGGGGCCCAGCATTTT. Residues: CSVADGGAQHF.

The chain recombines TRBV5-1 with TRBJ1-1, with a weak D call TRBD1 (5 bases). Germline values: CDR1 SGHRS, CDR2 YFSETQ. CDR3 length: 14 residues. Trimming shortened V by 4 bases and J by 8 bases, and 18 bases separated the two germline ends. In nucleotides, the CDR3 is TGCGCCAGCAGCCAACGCCCGGGACCGACAGAAGCTTTCTTT. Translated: CASSQRPGPTEAFF.

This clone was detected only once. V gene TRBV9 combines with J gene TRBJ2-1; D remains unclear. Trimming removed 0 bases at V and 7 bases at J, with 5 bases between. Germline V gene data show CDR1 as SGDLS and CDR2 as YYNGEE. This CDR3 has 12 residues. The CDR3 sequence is CASSVERNEQFF. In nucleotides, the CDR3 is TGTGCCAGCAGCGTAGAGAGGAATGAGCAGTTCTTC.

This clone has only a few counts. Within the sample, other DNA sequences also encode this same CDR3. The CDR3 DNA is TGTGCCAGTAGTTCCCGGGACGGTTATAGCAATCAGCCCCAGCATTTT. Amino acid sequence: CASSSRDGYSNQPQHF. The J gene is TRBJ1-5, the V gene TRBV19; the D gene is possibly TRBD1 (5 bases). Trimming removed 5 bases from V and 0 bases from J, with 14 bases in between. Germline V lookup: CDR1 LNHDA, CDR2 SQIVND (reference sequence). The CDR3 extends over 16 amino acids.

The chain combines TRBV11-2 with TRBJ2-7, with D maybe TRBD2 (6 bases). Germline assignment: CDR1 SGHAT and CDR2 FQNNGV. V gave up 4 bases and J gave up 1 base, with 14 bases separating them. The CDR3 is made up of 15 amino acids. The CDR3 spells CASSSSGLASYEQYF. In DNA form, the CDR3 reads TGTGCCAGCAGCTCCAGCGGGCTAGCATCCTACGAGCAGTACTTC.

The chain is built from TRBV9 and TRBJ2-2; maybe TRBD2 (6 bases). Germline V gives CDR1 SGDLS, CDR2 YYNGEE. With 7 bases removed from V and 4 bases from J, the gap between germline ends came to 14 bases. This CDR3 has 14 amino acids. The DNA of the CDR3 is TGTGCCAGCCAGGAACTAGCTAGCACCGGGGAGCTGTTTTTT. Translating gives CASQELASTGELFF.

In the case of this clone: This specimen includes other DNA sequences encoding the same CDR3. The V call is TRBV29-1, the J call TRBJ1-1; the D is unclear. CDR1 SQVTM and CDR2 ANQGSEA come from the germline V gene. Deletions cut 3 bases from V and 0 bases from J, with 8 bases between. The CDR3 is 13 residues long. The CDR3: CSVEGRLNTEAFF. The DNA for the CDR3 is TGCAGCGTTGAGGGCCGCCTGAACACTGAAGCTTTCTTT.

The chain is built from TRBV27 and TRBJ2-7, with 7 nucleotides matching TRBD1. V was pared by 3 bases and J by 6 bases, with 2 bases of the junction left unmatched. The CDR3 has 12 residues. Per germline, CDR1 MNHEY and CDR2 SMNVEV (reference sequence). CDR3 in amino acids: CASSFTGVEQYF. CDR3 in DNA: TGTGCCAGCAGTTTTACAGGGGTCGAGCAGTACTTC.

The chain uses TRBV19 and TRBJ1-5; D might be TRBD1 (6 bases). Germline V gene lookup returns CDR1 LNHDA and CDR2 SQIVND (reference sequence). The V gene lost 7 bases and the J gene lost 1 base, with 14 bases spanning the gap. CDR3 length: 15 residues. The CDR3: CASTAPGASNQPQHF. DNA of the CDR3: TGTGCCAGTACAGCCCCGGGGGCCAGCAATCAGCCCCAGCATTTT.

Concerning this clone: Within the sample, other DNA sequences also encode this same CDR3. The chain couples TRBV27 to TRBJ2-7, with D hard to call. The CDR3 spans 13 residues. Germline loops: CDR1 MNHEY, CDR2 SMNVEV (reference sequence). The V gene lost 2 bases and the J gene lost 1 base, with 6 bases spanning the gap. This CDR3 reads CASSLAASYEQYF. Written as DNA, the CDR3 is TGTGCCAGCAGTTTAGCAGCTTCCTACGAGCAGTACTTC.

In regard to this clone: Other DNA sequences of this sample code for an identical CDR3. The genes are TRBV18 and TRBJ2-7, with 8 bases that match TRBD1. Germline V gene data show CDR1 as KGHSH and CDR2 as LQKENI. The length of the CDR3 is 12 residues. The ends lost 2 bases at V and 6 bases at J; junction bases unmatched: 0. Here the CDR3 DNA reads TGTGCCAGCTCACCAACAGGGGGCGAGCAGTACTTC. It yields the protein CASSPTGGEQYF.

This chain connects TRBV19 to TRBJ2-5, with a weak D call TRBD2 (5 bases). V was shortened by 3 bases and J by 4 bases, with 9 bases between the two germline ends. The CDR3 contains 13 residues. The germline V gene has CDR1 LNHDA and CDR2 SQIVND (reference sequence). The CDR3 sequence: CASSIPSGETQYF. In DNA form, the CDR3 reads TGTGCCAGTAGTATCCCCAGCGGAGAGACCCAGTACTTC.

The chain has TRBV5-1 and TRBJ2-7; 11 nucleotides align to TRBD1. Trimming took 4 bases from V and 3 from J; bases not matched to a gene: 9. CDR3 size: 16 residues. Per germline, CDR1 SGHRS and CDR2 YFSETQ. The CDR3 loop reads CASSRGPGQGDYEQYF. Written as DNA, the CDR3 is TGCGCCAGCAGCCGGGGCCCGGGACAGGGGGACTACGAGCAGTACTTC. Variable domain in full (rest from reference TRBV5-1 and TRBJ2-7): KAGVTQTPRYLIKTRGQQVTLSCSPISGHRSVSWYQQTPGQGLQFLFEYFSETQRNKGNFPGRFSGRQFSNSRSEMNVSTLELGDSALYLCASSRGPGQGDYEQYFGPGTRLTVT.

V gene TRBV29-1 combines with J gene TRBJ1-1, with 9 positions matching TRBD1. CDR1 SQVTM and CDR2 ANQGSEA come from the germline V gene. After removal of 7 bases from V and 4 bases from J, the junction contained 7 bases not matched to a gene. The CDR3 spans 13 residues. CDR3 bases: TGCAGCGCCGGACAGGGGAGTGCCACTGAAGCTTTCTTT. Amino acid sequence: CSAGQGSATEAFF.

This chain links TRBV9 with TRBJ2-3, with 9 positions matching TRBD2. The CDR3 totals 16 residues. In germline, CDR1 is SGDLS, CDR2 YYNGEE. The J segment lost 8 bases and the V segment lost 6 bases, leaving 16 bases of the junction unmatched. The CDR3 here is CASTPRASGTPGTQYF. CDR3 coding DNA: TGTGCCAGCACCCCCCGGGCTAGCGGGACCCCCGGTACGCAGTATTTT.

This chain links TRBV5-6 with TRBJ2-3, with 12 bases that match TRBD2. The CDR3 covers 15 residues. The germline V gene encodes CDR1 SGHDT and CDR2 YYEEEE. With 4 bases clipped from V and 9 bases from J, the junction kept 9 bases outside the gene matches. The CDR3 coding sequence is TGTGCCAGCAGCCTAGCGGGAGGGAAGGCAGGCACGCAGTATTTT. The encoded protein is CASSLAGGKAGTQYF.